This T cell receptor beta chain was found in a study of shared clonotypes between healthy human individuals. Germline V CDR1 and CDR2: SGHDN, FVKESK. J lost 1 base, V lost 5 bases, and 3 bases had no gene match. This CDR3 contains 14 residues. TCRdb's table, derived via immunoSEQ multiplex PCR, lists solely in-frame clones and lacks some. The table lists about 690,000 clones, 90% of them singletons, with 34% in the top ten. Every donor was a Caucasian adult from Nashville, Tennessee. CD8 memory merged CD45RO+ cells and CCR7-negative CD45RA+ TemRA cells into one population. The TCR originated in a man aged 18 to 30 in good health. Some clones in this sample may be carry-over from other donors' samples. The sequenced sample was memory CD8+ T cells from PBMCs. The subset was: CD45RO+ cells pooled with CCR7-negative TemRA cells. The chain has TRBV14 and TRBJ1-1, with 8 nucleotides matching TRBD1. The CDR3 reads CASSYGTGNTEAFF. The CDR3 DNA sequence: TGTGCCAGCAGCTACGGGACAGGGAACACTGAAGCTTTCTTT.